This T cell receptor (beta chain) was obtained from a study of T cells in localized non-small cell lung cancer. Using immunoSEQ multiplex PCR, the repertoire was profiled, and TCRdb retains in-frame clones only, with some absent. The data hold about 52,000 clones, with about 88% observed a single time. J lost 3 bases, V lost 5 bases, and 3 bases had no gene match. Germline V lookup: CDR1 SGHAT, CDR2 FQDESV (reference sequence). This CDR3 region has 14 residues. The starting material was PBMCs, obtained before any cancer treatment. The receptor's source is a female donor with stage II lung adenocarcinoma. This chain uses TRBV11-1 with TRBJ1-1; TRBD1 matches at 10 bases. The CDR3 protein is CASSKGTGDTEAFF. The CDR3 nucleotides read TGTGCCAGCAGCAAAGGGACAGGGGACACTGAAGCTTTCTTT.